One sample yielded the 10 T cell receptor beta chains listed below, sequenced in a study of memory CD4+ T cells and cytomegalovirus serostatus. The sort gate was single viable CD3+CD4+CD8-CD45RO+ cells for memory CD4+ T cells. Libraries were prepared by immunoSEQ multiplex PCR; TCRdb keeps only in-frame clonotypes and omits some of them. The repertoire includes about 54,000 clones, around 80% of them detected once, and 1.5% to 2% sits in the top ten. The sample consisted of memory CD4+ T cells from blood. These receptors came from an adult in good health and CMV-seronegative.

In DNA, the CDR3 is TGTGCCAGCAGCTTATATTGGGGGTGGACAGGGGAGCAGTTCTTC. As protein: CASSLYWGWTGEQFF. V usage is TRBV7-2 and J usage is TRBJ2-1; 8 nucleotides match TRBD1. CDR1 is SGHTA and CDR2 is FQGNSA in the germline V gene. The CDR3 runs 15 residues. J was trimmed by 10 bases and V by 2 bases; bases with no gene match: 10.

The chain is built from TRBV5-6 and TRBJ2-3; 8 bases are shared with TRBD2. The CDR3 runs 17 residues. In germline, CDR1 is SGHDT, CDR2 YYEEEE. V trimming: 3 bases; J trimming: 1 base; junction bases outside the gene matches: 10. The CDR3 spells CASSYSIAGRGTDTQYF. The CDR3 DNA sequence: TGTGCCAGCAGCTATTCCATAGCGGGAAGGGGCACAGATACGCAGTATTTT.

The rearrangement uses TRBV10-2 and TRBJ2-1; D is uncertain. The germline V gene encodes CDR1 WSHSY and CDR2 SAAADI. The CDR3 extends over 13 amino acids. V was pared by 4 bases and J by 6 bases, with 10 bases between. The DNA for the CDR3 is TGCGCCAGCAGTGTTGCCTGGGCCAATGAGCAGTTCTTC. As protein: CASSVAWANEQFF.

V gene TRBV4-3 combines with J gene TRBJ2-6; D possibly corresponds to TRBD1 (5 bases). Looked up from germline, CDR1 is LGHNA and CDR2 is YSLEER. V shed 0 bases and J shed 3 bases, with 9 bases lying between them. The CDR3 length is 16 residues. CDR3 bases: TGCGCCAGCAGCCAAGATCTCAGGGTTGGGGCCAACGTCCTGACTTTC. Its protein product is CASSQDLRVGANVLTF.

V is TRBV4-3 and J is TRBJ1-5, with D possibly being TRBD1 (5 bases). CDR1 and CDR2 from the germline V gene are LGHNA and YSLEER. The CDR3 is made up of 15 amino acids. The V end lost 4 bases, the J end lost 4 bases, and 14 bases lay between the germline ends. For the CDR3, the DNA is TGCGCCAGCAGCCCGCAAAGGGGCATAAATCAGCCCCAGCATTTT. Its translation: CASSPQRGINQPQHF.

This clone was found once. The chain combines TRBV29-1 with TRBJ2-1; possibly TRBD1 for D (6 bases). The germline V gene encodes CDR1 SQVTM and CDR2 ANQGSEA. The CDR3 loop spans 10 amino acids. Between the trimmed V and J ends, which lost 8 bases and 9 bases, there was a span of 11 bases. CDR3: CSLMGAEQFF. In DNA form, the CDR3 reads TGCAGCCTTATGGGGGCTGAGCAGTTCTTC.

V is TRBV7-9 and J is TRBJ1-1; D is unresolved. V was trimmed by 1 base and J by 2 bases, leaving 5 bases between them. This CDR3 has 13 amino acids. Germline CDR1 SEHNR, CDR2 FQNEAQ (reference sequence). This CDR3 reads CASSLGANTEAFF. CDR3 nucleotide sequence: TGTGCCAGCAGCTTAGGAGCTAACACTGAAGCTTTCTTT.

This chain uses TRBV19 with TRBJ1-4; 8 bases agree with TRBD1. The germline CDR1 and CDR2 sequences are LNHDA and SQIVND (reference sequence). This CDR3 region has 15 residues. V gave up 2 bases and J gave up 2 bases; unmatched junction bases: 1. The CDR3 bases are TGTGCCAGTAGTATACCAGGGGGCACTAATGAAAAACTGTTTTTT. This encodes CASSIPGGTNEKLFF.

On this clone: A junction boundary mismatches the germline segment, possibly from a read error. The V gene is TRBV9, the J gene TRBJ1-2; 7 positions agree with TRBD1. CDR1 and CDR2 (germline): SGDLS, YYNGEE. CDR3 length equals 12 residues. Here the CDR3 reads CASSDGTEIGHF. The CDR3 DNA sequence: TGTGCCAGCAGCGACGGGACAGAAATAGGTCACTTC.

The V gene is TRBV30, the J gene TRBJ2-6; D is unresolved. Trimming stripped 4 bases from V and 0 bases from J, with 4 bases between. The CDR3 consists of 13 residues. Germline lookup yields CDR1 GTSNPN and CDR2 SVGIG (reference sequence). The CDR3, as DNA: TGTGCCTGGACCCTCTCTGGGGCCAACGTCCTGACTTTC. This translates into CAWTLSGANVLTF.